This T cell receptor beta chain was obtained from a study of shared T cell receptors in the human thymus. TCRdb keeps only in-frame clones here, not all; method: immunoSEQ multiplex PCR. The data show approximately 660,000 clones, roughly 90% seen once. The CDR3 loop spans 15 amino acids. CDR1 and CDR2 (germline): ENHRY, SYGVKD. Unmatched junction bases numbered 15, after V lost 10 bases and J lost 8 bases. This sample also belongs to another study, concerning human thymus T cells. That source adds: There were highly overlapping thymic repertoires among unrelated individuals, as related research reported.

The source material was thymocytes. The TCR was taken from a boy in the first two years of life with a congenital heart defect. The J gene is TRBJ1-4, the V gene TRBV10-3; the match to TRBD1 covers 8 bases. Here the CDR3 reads CATRTGLPNGEKLFF. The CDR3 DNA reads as TGTGCCACCAGGACAGGGCTGCCAAATGGAGAAAAACTGTTTTTT.